One sample yielded the 23 T cell receptor beta chains listed below, sequenced in a study of blood T cell repertoires in COVID-19. Method: immunoSEQ multiplex PCR; TCRdb's copy keeps in-frame clones and lacks some. The data show 130,000 to 150,000 clones, with around 83% seen just once and approximately 3% held by the top ten. The sample was peripheral blood. The origin of the receptors is an elderly woman with acute or convalescent COVID-19.

The chain employs TRBV2 and TRBJ1-2, with D possibly matching TRBD1 (6 bases). The germline gives CDR1 SNHLY, CDR2 FYNNEI. This CDR3 spans 12 amino acids. V lost 7 bases, J lost 5 bases, and 11 bases lay in between. The DNA of the CDR3 is TGTGCCAGCAACAGGGTATCGTATGGCTACACCTTC. As protein: CASNRVSYGYTF.

The chain uses TRBV7-2 and TRBJ1-4; 11 positions agree with TRBD1. The CDR3 spans 16 residues. V shed 3 bases, J shed 7 bases, and the junction held 7 bases outside the gene matches. Germline CDR1 SGHTA, CDR2 FQGNSA. In nucleotides, the CDR3 is TGTGCCAGCAGCTTTCTACCGGGACAGGGGGGTGAAAAACTGTTTTTT. It translates to CASSFLPGQGGEKLFF. The variable domain in full, with the rest retrieved from reference TRBV7-2 and TRBJ1-4, is GAGVSQSPSNKVTEKGKDVELRCDPISGHTALYWYRQSLGQGLEFLIYFQGNSAPDKSGLPSDRFSAERTGGSVSTLTIQRTQQEDSAVYLCASSFLPGQGGEKLFFGSGTQLSVL.

CDR3 DNA sequence: TGTGCCAGTAGTACAGCCTCACAGGGACACTATGGCTACACCTTC. Residues: CASSTASQGHYGYTF. The chain joins TRBV19 to TRBJ1-2; D might be TRBD1 (6 bases). V lost 4 bases to trimming and J lost 3 bases, with 15 bases between them. Germline assignment: CDR1 LNHDA and CDR2 SQIVND (reference sequence). The length of the CDR3 is 15 residues.

The rearrangement links TRBV2 to TRBJ2-5; 7 nucleotides align to TRBD2. Germline V lookup: CDR1 SNHLY, CDR2 FYNNEI. The CDR3 length is 15 residues. The ends lost 5 bases at V and 4 bases at J; junction bases unmatched: 10. The CDR3 DNA follows: TGTGCCAGCAGTCCTACTGGGCGGGGGACAGAGACCCAGTACTTC. This gives the protein CASSPTGRGTETQYF.

The chain couples TRBV12-5 to TRBJ1-4; tentative D call: TRBD1 (5 bases). V lost 9 bases, J lost 4 bases, and 12 bases lay in between. The germline gives CDR1 LGHNT, CDR2 FRNRAP. The CDR3 is 13 residues long. Written as DNA, the CDR3 is TGTGCTAGCTCACAGGCCCTTAATGAAAAACTGTTTTTT. Its protein product is CASSQALNEKLFF.

The chain uses TRBV19 and TRBJ2-5; 9 bases are a match to TRBD1. The CDR3 length is 15 residues. Per the germline V gene, CDR1 is LNHDA and CDR2 is SQIVND (reference sequence). V trimming: 6 bases; J trimming: 5 bases; junction bases outside the gene matches: 10. The CDR3 nucleotides read TGTGCCAGTAGAGATATCGGACAGGGGTCGGAGACCCAGTACTTC. Its translation is CASRDIGQGSETQYF.

The rearrangement joins TRBV19 to TRBJ1-1, with D unresolved. The CDR3 totals 15 residues. Trimming shortened V by 1 base and J by 2 bases, and 11 bases separated the two germline ends. Germline assignment: CDR1 LNHDA and CDR2 SQIVND (reference sequence). CDR3 DNA sequence: TGTGCCAGTAGTATAGGGGCAGCTACAAACACTGAAGCTTTCTTT. Translating it yields CASSIGAATNTEAFF.

This sequence joins TRBV5-1 and TRBJ1-4; D is ambiguous. Trimming stripped 4 bases from V and 4 bases from J, with 14 bases between. CDR3 length: 15 residues. Germline V gene lookup returns CDR1 SGHRS and CDR2 YFSETQ. DNA for the CDR3: TGCGCCAGCAGCGTAAACCCGGGGATTAATGAAAAACTGTTTTTT. It yields the protein CASSVNPGINEKLFF. The full variable domain, its missing parts supplied by reference TRBV5-1 and TRBJ1-4, is KAGVTQTPRYLIKTRGQQVTLSCSPISGHRSVSWYQQTPGQGLQFLFEYFSETQRNKGNFPGRFSGRQFSNSRSEMNVSTLELGDSALYLCASSVNPGINEKLFFGSGTQLSVL.

This clone was recorded only once. V usage is TRBV5-1 and J usage is TRBJ2-5; 8 nucleotides agree with TRBD2. Germline-derived CDR1 and CDR2 are SGHRS and YFSETQ. CDR3 size: 15 residues. V shed 0 bases and J 1 base; nucleotides not matched to a gene: 2. The CDR3 here is CASSLEAGAQETQYF. Here the CDR3 DNA reads TGCGCCAGCAGCTTGGAAGCGGGGGCCCAAGAGACCCAGTACTTC.

The sample holds one count of this clone. This chain uses TRBV4-2 with TRBJ2-1; 12 bases agree with TRBD2. V was pared by 3 bases and J by 8 bases, with 5 bases of the junction left unmatched. Germline V CDR1 and CDR2: LGHNA, YNFKEQ. The CDR3 extends over 15 amino acids. CDR3 in amino acids: CASSHGLAGTDEQFF. CDR3 in DNA: TGTGCCAGCAGCCACGGACTAGCGGGAACAGATGAGCAGTTCTTC.

This clone was observed once. The V call is TRBV19, the J call TRBJ1-3; D is possibly TRBD1 (6 bases). Trimming left V 0 bases short and J 2 bases short, with 17 bases between. The CDR3 is 18 residues long. The germline V gene encodes CDR1 LNHDA and CDR2 SQIVND (reference sequence). CDR3 protein: CASSIDPPRRTAGNTIYF. The CDR3 coding sequence is TGTGCCAGTAGTATAGATCCCCCTCGTAGGACAGCTGGAAACACCATATATTTT.

This clone was observed a few times. The rearrangement uses TRBV9 and TRBJ2-6, with a possible D match to TRBD2 (5 bases). Trimming left V 3 bases short and J 0 bases short, with 10 bases between. The CDR3 consists of 16 residues. Germline V gives CDR1 SGDLS, CDR2 YYNGEE. The CDR3 here is CASSADFYSGANVLTF. In DNA, the CDR3 is TGTGCCAGCAGCGCGGACTTCTACTCTGGGGCCAACGTCCTGACTTTC.

This clone was detected only a few times. The V call is TRBV3-1 (or the pseudogene TRBV3-2), the J call TRBJ1-3; D unclear. The CDR3 consists of 19 residues. CDR1 is LGHDT, CDR2 YNNKEL, per germline (reference sequence). V gave up 0 bases and J gave up 3 bases, with 21 bases separating them. The CDR3 loop is CASSQESGYTRSGGNTIYF. The CDR3 bases are TGTGCCAGCAGCCAAGAGTCGGGGTACACTAGGTCGGGTGGAAACACCATATATTTT.

This chain joins TRBV19 and TRBJ1-2; possible D gene TRBD1, 6 bases. The germline V and J ends were trimmed by 1 base and 0 bases, with 15 bases remaining between them. The CDR3 covers 17 residues. CDR1 and CDR2 (germline): LNHDA, SQIVND (reference sequence). The CDR3 DNA follows: TGTGCCAGTAGTATAGGATACAGGGATAGTCCTAACTATGGCTACACCTTC. Encoded protein: CASSIGYRDSPNYGYTF.

This CDR3 is CASSPGNTGELFF. The CDR3 DNA is TGTGCCAGCAGCCCGGGGAACACCGGGGAGCTGTTTTTT. The chain carries TRBV11-2 and TRBJ2-2; no clear D gene. Trimming stripped 5 bases from V and 1 base from J, with 5 bases between. The germline gives CDR1 SGHAT, CDR2 FQNNGV. CDR3 size: 13 residues.

This sequence joins TRBV5-6 and TRBJ1-6; D not resolved. Germline V gene lookup returns CDR1 SGHDT and CDR2 YYEEEE. V was cut by 0 bases and J by 4 bases, with 5 bases left in between. The CDR3 runs to 14 residues. The CDR3 nucleotides read TGTGCCAGCAGCTTGGGCAGATATAATTCACCCCTCCACTTT. Translated, it gives CASSLGRYNSPLHF.

The chain joins TRBV19 to TRBJ1-1, with TRBD1 as a possible D gene (6 bases). In germline, CDR1 is LNHDA, CDR2 SQIVND (reference sequence). Trimming took off 0 bases at V and 1 base at J, with 15 bases between the two ends. The length of the CDR3 is 17 residues. In nucleotides, the CDR3 is TGTGCCAGTAGTATAGAAGGCAGGGGCGCAGAGAACACTGAAGCTTTCTTT. This gives the protein CASSIEGRGAENTEAFF. The full variable domain, in which reference TRBV19 and TRBJ1-1 provide the parts outside the CDR3, is DGGITQSPKYLFRKEGQNVTLSCEQNLNHDAMYWYRQDPGQGLRLIYYSQIVNDFQKGDIAEGYSVSREKKESFPLTVTSAQKNPTAFYLCASSIEGRGAENTEAFFGQGTRLTVV.

The V and J genes are TRBV6-2 or TRBV6-3 and TRBJ2-7; TRBD2 is a possible D gene (6 bases). V dropped 0 bases and J dropped 2 bases, with 20 bases sitting between them. CDR1 and CDR2 from the germline V gene are MNHEY and SVGEGT. This CDR3 has 18 residues. CDR3 sequence: CASSYSAAGLQSPYEQYF. Here the CDR3 DNA reads TGTGCCAGCAGTTACTCGGCAGCAGGACTACAGTCACCCTACGAGCAGTACTTC.

The chain carries TRBV19 and TRBJ1-5; D not resolved. V dropped 8 bases and J dropped 3 bases, with 11 bases sitting between them. There are 13 residues in the CDR3. The germline gives CDR1 LNHDA, CDR2 SQIVND (reference sequence). This chain's CDR3 is CASASYFNQPQHF. CDR3 DNA: TGTGCCAGTGCCTCCTATTTCAATCAGCCCCAGCATTTT. Drawing the rest from reference TRBV19 and TRBJ1-5, the complete variable domain is DGGITQSPKYLFRKEGQNVTLSCEQNLNHDAMYWYRQDPGQGLRLIYYSQIVNDFQKGDIAEGYSVSREKKESFPLTVTSAQKNPTAFYLCASASYFNQPQHFGDGTRLSIL.

This chain links TRBV4-2 with TRBJ1-2, with TRBD1 as a possible D gene (6 bases). In germline, CDR1 is LGHNA, CDR2 YNFKEQ. The ends were cut back, 0 bases at V and 4 bases at J, with 9 bases in the middle. The CDR3 totals 14 residues. The CDR3 coding sequence is TGTGCCAGCAGCCAAGATCTGGGGGCCTATGGCTACACCTTC. This encodes CASSQDLGAYGYTF.

The CDR3 region is CASSPPSTGGTGELFF. The CDR3 DNA reads as TGTGCCAGCTCACCCCCCTCCACCGGAGGGACCGGGGAGCTGTTTTTT. This rearrangement joins TRBV18 to TRBJ2-2, with D possibly TRBD2 on 6 matching bases. With 3 bases removed from V and 5 bases from J, the gap between germline ends came to 16 bases. Looked up from germline, CDR1 is KGHSH and CDR2 is LQKENI. CDR3 length: 16 residues.

This clone was seen more than once but under ten times. The J gene is TRBJ1-1, the V gene TRBV4-1, with D uncertain. V was clipped by 4 bases and J by 1 base, with 13 bases between them. The CDR3 length is 15 residues. Germline values: CDR1 MGHRA, CDR2 YSYEKL. Written as DNA, the CDR3 is TGCGCCAGCAGCCCACTAGGTCTCTGGAACACTGAAGCTTTCTTT. This encodes CASSPLGLWNTEAFF.

J is TRBJ1-2 and V is TRBV5-1, with D hard to call. Per germline, CDR1 SGHRS and CDR2 YFSETQ. Between the trimmed V and J ends, which lost 0 bases and 13 bases, there was a span of 10 bases. This CDR3 region has 11 residues. The CDR3 coding sequence is TGCGCCAGCAGCTTGGGCGATAATAGCACCTTC. Translation gives CASSLGDNSTF. The variable domain in full, with the rest retrieved from reference TRBV5-1 and TRBJ1-2, is KAGVTQTPRYLIKTRGQQVTLSCSPISGHRSVSWYQQTPGQGLQFLFEYFSETQRNKGNFPGRFSGRQFSNSRSEMNVSTLELGDSALYLCASSLGDNSTFGSGTRLTVV.